This is a list of T cell receptor beta chains from one sample in a study of T-cell memory formation after mild COVID-19. TCRdb ran MiXCR on the 5' RACE reads and lists one entry per CDR3 protein. The repertoire holds under 200,000 distinct CDR3 sequences, with 25% to 40% as singletons. Sequenced sample: PBMCs or a T cell subset sorted from them (not recorded which). These receptor sequences come from an adult woman who had mild COVID-19 (a few samples of this study predate the infection). Cell type and time point are not known. Each CDR3 is given with its conserved first and last residue. Each record gives: clone size, J gene, D gene, V gene, CDR3 protein, CDR3 DNA. A D gene is named only where the DNA matches it firmly. Size values are once, few and many counts, or a class for expanded clones, and some rows have none.

NA | TRBJ1-1 | NA | TRBV29-1 | CSVRSRRVNTEAFF | TGCAGCGTGCGATCCCGCAGGGTTAACACTGAAGCTTTCTTT
NA | TRBJ1-1 | TRBD1 | TRBV7-3 | CASSLGPTGYTEAFF | TGTGCCAGCAGCTTAGGGCCGACAGGGTATACTGAAGCTTTCTTT
few | TRBJ2-5 | NA | TRBV5-1 | CASSQRPLETQYF | TGCGCCAGCAGCCAGCGACCCCTGGAGACCCAGTACTTC
NA | TRBJ1-1 | NA | TRBV12-3/TRBV12-4 | CASSSRVSEAFF | TGTGCCAGCAGTTCCAGGGTGTCTGAAGCTTTCTTT
NA | TRBJ1-2 | NA | TRBV7-8 | CASSLGFESGGYTF | TGTGCCAGCAGCTTAGGGTTTGAGTCGGGTGGCTACACCTTC
NA | TRBJ2-3 | NA | TRBV7-3 | CASSAQAGPIADTQYF | TGTGCCAGCAGCGCTCAGGCGGGACCTATCGCAGATACGCAGTATTTT
few | TRBJ2-7 | TRBD2 | TRBV12-3/TRBV12-4 | CASTPSGRTDEQYF | TGTGCCAGCACCCCTAGCGGGAGAACCGACGAGCAGTACTTC
many | TRBJ2-2 | NA | TRBV24-1 | CAIMTAEGSGTGELFF | TGTGCCATCATGACGGCGGAGGGTTCGGGCACCGGGGAGCTGTTTTTT
NA | TRBJ2-7 | TRBD2 | TRBV20-1 | CSALGERGPYEQYF | TGCAGTGCGCTTGGGGAGCGGGGGCCCTACGAGCAGTACTTC
few | TRBJ2-2 | NA | TRBV6-5 | CASSSGEAGELFF | TGTGCCAGCAGTTCAGGGGAGGCCGGGGAGCTGTTTTTT
NA | TRBJ2-7 | NA | TRBV6-5 | CASSYSFYEQYF | TGTGCCAGCAGTTACTCTTTCTACGAGCAGTACTTC
NA | TRBJ1-1 | NA | TRBV11-2 | CASSYASGGTEAFF | TGTGCCAGCAGCTACGCGTCGGGGGGGACTGAAGCTTTCTTT
NA | TRBJ2-3 | NA | TRBV7-6 | CASSLTDSTDTQYF | TGTGCCAGCAGCTTAACCGACTCCACAGATACGCAGTATTTT
NA | TRBJ2-1 | TRBD1 | TRBV19 | CASRRTGDLNEQFF | TGTGCCAGTAGGCGGACAGGGGATCTTAATGAGCAGTTCTTC
NA | TRBJ1-2 | TRBD1 | TRBV11-2 | CASSRGGQGIYGYTF | TGTGCCAGCAGCCGGGGGGGACAGGGGATCTATGGCTACACCTTC
few | TRBJ2-7 | NA | TRBV6-2/TRBV6-3 | CASSYISGYEQYF | TGTGCCAGCAGTTATATCTCGGGCTACGAGCAGTACTTC
few | TRBJ2-1 | NA | TRBV2 | CAGSAGYNEQFF | TGTGCCGGATCCGCAGGGTACAATGAGCAGTTCTTC
NA | TRBJ1-1 | NA | TRBV12-3/TRBV12-4 | CASSSRQVNTEAFF | TGTGCCAGCAGTTCCCGACAGGTGAACACTGAAGCTTTCTTT
once | TRBJ2-2 | NA | TRBV18 | CASSPKEGRTGELFF | TGTGCCAGCTCACCAAAGGAGGGGCGGACCGGGGAGCTGTTTTTT
NA | TRBJ1-1 | TRBD1 | TRBV5-1 | CASSQGTGVLPGVEAFF | TGCGCCAGCAGCCAGGGGACAGGCGTCCTTCCGGGGGTGGAAGCTTTCTTT
few | TRBJ2-7 | TRBD1 | TRBV20-1 | CSAQTTDRGGYEQYF | TGCAGTGCTCAGACTACGGACAGGGGGGGCTACGAGCAGTACTTC
NA | TRBJ2-3 | TRBD1 | TRBV24-1 | CATSDLPGTGPLTDTQYF | TGTGCCACCAGTGATTTGCCCGGGACAGGGCCACTCACAGATACGCAGTATTTT
NA | TRBJ2-2 | TRBD2 | TRBV4-3 | CASSQEASGRAGELFF | TGCGCCAGCAGCCAAGAGGCTAGCGGGAGGGCCGGGGAGCTGTTTTTT
NA | TRBJ1-1 | NA | TRBV6-1 | CASSEQGSSTEAFF | TGTGCCAGCAGTGAACAGGGAAGCAGCACTGAAGCTTTCTTT
few | TRBJ2-7 | TRBD1 | TRBV18 | CASSEGQFSYEQYF | TGTGCCAGCTCAGAGGGACAGTTCTCCTACGAGCAGTACTTC
many | TRBJ1-1 | NA | TRBV4-1 | CASSYDMNTEAFF | TGCGCCAGCAGCTATGACATGAACACTGAAGCTTTCTTT
NA | TRBJ2-7 | NA | TRBV29-1 | CSAGDPVGQYF | TGCAGCGCCGGGGACCCGGTGGGTCAGTACTTC
NA | TRBJ2-5 | TRBD2 | TRBV2 | CASSVSRLAGDVHQETQYF | TGTGCCAGCAGTGTCTCCAGACTAGCGGGAGACGTTCACCAAGAGACCCAGTACTTC
NA | TRBJ2-5 | NA | TRBV9 | CASSVGEETQYF | TGTGCCAGCAGCGTAGGGGAAGAGACCCAGTACTTC
many | TRBJ2-3 | TRBD2 | TRBV10-3 | CAIKGLATDTQYF | TGTGCCATCAAAGGACTAGCCACAGATACGCAGTATTTT
few | TRBJ1-5 | NA | TRBV4-1 | CASSHAGDQPQHF | TGCGCCAGCAGCCACGCAGGGGATCAGCCCCAGCATTTT
NA | TRBJ1-4 | NA | TRBV11-2 | CASSPVSLNAGGLFF | TGTGCCAGCAGCCCAGTGTCCCTTAACGCTGGGGGGCTGTTTTTT
NA | TRBJ1-5 | NA | TRBV5-5 | CASSLESGGLYSNQPQHF | TGTGCCAGCAGCTTGGAGAGTGGGGGTCTTTATAGCAATCAGCCCCAGCATTTT
few | TRBJ2-7 | NA | TRBV20-1 | CSAKRPGATYEQYF | TGCAGTGCAAAGAGGCCAGGGGCTACCTACGAGCAGTACTTC
NA | TRBJ2-7 | TRBD2 | TRBV10-3 | CAISQTPGGQYF | TGTGCCATCAGTCAGACTCCGGGAGGGCAGTACTTC
NA | TRBJ1-5 | TRBD1 | TRBV7-2 | CASSGDRGSNQPQHF | TGTGCCAGCAGCGGAGACAGGGGTAGCAATCAGCCCCAGCATTTT
NA | TRBJ2-1 | TRBD2 | TRBV7-9 | CASSPGTSGRIYEQFF | TGTGCCAGCAGCCCAGGGACTAGCGGGAGGATATATGAGCAGTTCTTC
NA | TRBJ2-3 | NA | TRBV10-3 | CAISEGYTDTQYF | TGTGCCATCAGTGAGGGCTACACAGATACGCAGTATTTT
NA | TRBJ2-1 | TRBD2 | TRBV7-6 | CASSSIRASGLIHNEQFF | TGTGCCAGCAGCTCTATCAGGGCTAGCGGACTAATCCACAATGAGCAGTTCTTC
NA | TRBJ1-5 | NA | TRBV5-5 | CASSLEPRQPQHF | TGTGCCAGCAGCTTGGAACCGAGGCAGCCCCAGCATTTT
NA | TRBJ2-7 | NA | TRBV11-3 | CASSFGVESYEQYF | TGTGCCAGCAGCTTCGGGGTAGAGTCCTACGAGCAGTACTTC
once | TRBJ2-3 | TRBD2 | TRBV20-1 | CSAPGAGVDTQYF | TGCAGTGCCCCGGGAGCGGGGGTAGATACGCAGTATTTT
NA | TRBJ1-3 | NA | TRBV5-1 | CASSLESRSGNTIYF | TGCGCCAGCAGCTTGGAGTCAAGGTCTGGAAACACCATATATTTT
NA | TRBJ2-1 | NA | TRBV30 | CAWSVNNEQFF | TGTGCCTGGAGTGTAAACAATGAGCAGTTCTTC
few | TRBJ2-2 | NA | TRBV15 | CATSNTGELFF | TGTGCCACCAGCAACACCGGGGAGCTGTTTTTT
few | TRBJ2-1 | NA | TRBV6-6 | CASSPRESNEQFF | TGTGCCAGCAGTCCCCGGGAATCCAATGAGCAGTTCTTC
many | TRBJ1-1 | TRBD1 | TRBV7-6 | CASGQGDMEGTEAFF | TGTGCCAGCGGCCAGGGGGACATGGAAGGAACTGAAGCTTTCTTT
NA | TRBJ1-2 | TRBD1 | TRBV18 | CASSQGQGPGYTF | TGTGCCAGCTCCCAAGGACAGGGCCCTGGCTACACCTTC
NA | TRBJ2-7 | NA | TRBV5-1 | CASSLDSEQYF | TGCGCCAGCAGCTTGGATTCCGAGCAGTACTTC
NA | TRBJ2-2 | NA | TRBV9 | CASSTGTGELFF | TGTGCCAGCAGCACAGGGACCGGGGAGCTGTTTTTT
NA | TRBJ2-7 | NA | TRBV7-8 | CASSRGRHSTYEQYF | TGTGCCAGCAGCCGCGGCCGGCACAGCACCTACGAGCAGTACTTC
NA | TRBJ2-5 | TRBD2 | TRBV7-9 | CASALAGGTETQYF | TGTGCCAGCGCCCTAGCGGGAGGCACAGAGACCCAGTACTTC
few | TRBJ1-2 | NA | TRBV18 | CASSPGVQVDYGYTF | TGTGCCAGCTCACCAGGCGTCCAGGTTGACTATGGCTACACCTTC
NA | TRBJ2-2 | NA | TRBV4-1 | CASSQGVGGASTGELFF | TGCGCCAGCAGCCAAGGTGTTGGGGGGGCGAGCACCGGGGAGCTGTTTTTT
NA | TRBJ1-2 | TRBD1 | TRBV5-1 | CASSFGTGGIYGYTF | TGCGCCAGCAGCTTTGGGACAGGGGGTATCTATGGCTACACCTTC